A selection of T cell receptor beta chains follows, all from one sample in a study of human T cells and chemical hapten exposure. TCRdb fed the RACE reads into MiXCR, producing one record per CDR3 protein. The data hold tens of thousands of distinct CDR3 sequences, with about 11% observed a single time. The specimen comprised whole blood, sampled in connection with sensitization to the hapten diphenylcyclopropenone (DPC). The receptors shown here come from a woman between 45 and 60 years old with alopecia areata. Some clones in this sample may be carry-over from other donors' samples. The CDR3 runs from the conserved cysteine through the conserved F or W. Fields, in order: CDR3 length, V gene, J gene, CDR3 protein.

>15|TRBV28|TRBJ1-2
CASSISGQGDYGYTF
>11|TRBV20-1|TRBJ2-1
CSASMMDEQFF
>13|TRBV29-1|TRBJ1-3
CSVSEVTGNTIYF
>14|TRBV3-1|TRBJ2-3
CASSPRLPYDTQYF
>14|TRBV19|TRBJ2-3
CASSMRRSTDTQYF
>15|TRBV24-1|TRBJ1-2
CATSETGVPGYGYTF
>16|TRBV6-2/TRBV6-3|TRBJ2-7
CASSAPVAGAYYEQYF
>11|TRBV28|TRBJ1-5
CASSFTQPQHF
>15|TRBV6-6|TRBJ1-1
CASSYHLGRGTEAFF
>13|TRBV29-1|TRBJ2-1
CSVEGTSARGQFF
>14|TRBV7-9|TRBJ2-7
CASSLVGRGYEQYF
>14|TRBV19|TRBJ1-5
CATRRVNSNQPQHF
>14|TRBV7-9|TRBJ1-3
CASSPRLVENTIYF
>13|TRBV29-1|TRBJ2-2
CSVAWTKTGELFF
>15|TRBV18|TRBJ2-5
CASSPLAGDQETQYF
>15|TRBV29-1|TRBJ1-1
CSVEGLTGMNTEAFF
>13|TRBV7-8|TRBJ2-1
CASSLEIDNEQFF
>13|TRBV29-1|TRBJ1-2
CSSEDRRNYGYTF
>14|TRBV3-1|TRBJ2-1
CASSLAAGGNEQFF
>16|TRBV7-6|TRBJ1-4
CASSLGTTATNEKLFF
>15|TRBV7-2|TRBJ2-1
CASGASGRASNEQFF
>15|TRBV27|TRBJ1-1
CASSLKSRVGTEAFF